This T cell receptor (beta chain) was recovered during a study of OX40 agonist ivuxolimab in advanced cancers. If patients had autoimmune disease history or systemic immunosuppression, they were excluded. Germline V gives CDR1 ENHRY, CDR2 SYGVKD. The CDR3 contains 13 residues. The V gene lost 4 bases and the J gene lost 6 bases, with 9 bases spanning the gap. Sequencing was performed with immunoSEQ multiplex PCR; in TCRdb, only in-frame clones are kept and a portion is missing. The sample comprises roughly 86,000 clones, roughly 92% of which are singletons, and 2.5% to 3% rests with the top ten. Sequencing was performed on CD4+ or CD8+ T cells sorted from blood, taken in a trial of the OX40 agonist ivuxolimab. The receptor comes from an adult with an advanced solid tumor such as melanoma, head and neck, liver or kidney cancer. The rearrangement links TRBV10-3 to TRBJ1-4, with D possibly matching TRBD1 (5 bases). CDR3 DNA sequence: TGTGCCATCAGTGTGGCAGGGCATGAAAAACTGTTTTTT. Encoded protein: CAISVAGHEKLFF.